What follows are 28 T cell receptor beta chains derived from one specimen sequenced in a study of beta chain features in type 1 diabetes. Expressed TCRB transcripts were sequenced after all isolated RNA was converted to cDNA. The protocol was immunoSEQ multiplex PCR, while the TCRdb copy is restricted to in-frame clones and leaves out a portion. Here the sample spans approximately 160,000 clones, roughly 9% being singletons. Sequencing input: central memory CD4+ T cells from blood. The source is a woman between 18 and 29 years old in good health.

V is TRBV13 and J is TRBJ2-7; 7 bases are shared with TRBD2. Per germline, CDR1 PRHDT and CDR2 FYEKMQ (reference sequence). The CDR3 has 15 residues. Trimming cost V 5 bases and J 3 bases; bases outside gene matches: 10. This CDR3 reads CASSRGVSINYEQYF. In nucleotides, the CDR3 is TGTGCCAGCAGCCGGGGGGTCTCCATCAACTACGAGCAGTACTTC.

There are a few counts of this clone. The gene calls are TRBV9 and TRBJ1-4; TRBD1 matches 8 bases. CDR3 length: 15 amino acids. The germline V gene has CDR1 SGDLS and CDR2 YYNGEE. V trimming: 0 bases; J trimming: 10 bases; junction bases outside the gene matches: 8. CDR3 in amino acids: CASSVAGTGAGKLFF. CDR3 nucleotides: TGTGCCAGCAGCGTAGCCGGGACAGGTGCGGGAAAACTGTTTTTT.

The chain carries TRBV5-4 and TRBJ1-2; D might be TRBD1 (6 bases). Deletions cut 4 bases from V and 8 bases from J, with 12 bases between. Germline CDR1 and CDR2: SGHNT and YYREEE (reference sequence). This CDR3 comprises 12 residues. CDR3 sequence: CASSQYRDGYTF. The DNA of the CDR3 is TGTGCCAGCAGCCAGTACAGGGACGGCTACACCTTC.

The V call is TRBV29-1, the J call TRBJ1-4; possible D gene TRBD1, 5 bases. With 0 bases removed from V and 8 bases from J, the gap between germline ends came to 19 bases. CDR1 and CDR2 from the germline V gene are SQVTM and ANQGSEA. This CDR3 region has 16 residues. CDR3 coding DNA: TGCAGCGTTGAAGAGTGGGTTAGGGGAAGGGGCGAAAAACTGTTTTTT. Translated, it gives CSVEEWVRGRGEKLFF.

The chain carries TRBV27 and TRBJ1-2; 8 bases agree with TRBD1. Germline trimming cut 5 bases from V and 8 bases from J; bases unmatched to any gene: 7. The CDR3 contains 13 residues. Germline CDR1 reads MNHEY; CDR2 reads SMNVEV (reference sequence). CDR3 bases: TGTGCCAGCAGTCAAACAGGGGGATACGGCTACACCTTC. This gives the protein CASSQTGGYGYTF.

V usage is TRBV2 and J usage is TRBJ1-5; 8 bases line up with TRBD1. Germline lookup yields CDR1 SNHLY and CDR2 FYNNEI. The length of the CDR3 is 15 residues. V dropped 2 bases and J dropped 8; count of bases not matched to a gene: 8. CDR3 protein: CASSEMGQVTEPQHF. CDR3 sequence (DNA): TGTGCCAGCAGTGAAATGGGACAGGTGACTGAGCCCCAGCATTTT.

In this sample, this clone turned up a few times. The V and J genes are TRBV2 and TRBJ2-1, with TRBD2 identical over 13 bases. The V segment lost 5 bases and the J segment 7 bases; nucleotides outside the gene matches: 2. The germline gives CDR1 SNHLY, CDR2 FYNNEI. The CDR3 is 14 amino acids. The CDR3 nucleotides read TGTGCCAGCAGTCGACTAGCGGGGGGTAATGAGCAGTTCTTC. This codes for CASSRLAGGNEQFF.

This clone occurred a few times. This chain joins TRBV5-6 and TRBJ2-5; 10 nucleotides match TRBD1. There are 15 residues in the CDR3. From germline, CDR1 is SGHDT and CDR2 YYEEEE. Germline trimming cut 6 bases from V and 5 bases from J; bases unmatched to any gene: 10. The CDR3 bases are TGTGCCAGCAACCCACCGGGACAGGGGTTCGAGACCCAGTACTTC. Protein product: CASNPPGQGFETQYF.

This clone was recorded many times. J is TRBJ1-4 and V is TRBV7-2; 7 bases align to TRBD1. The CDR3 consists of 12 residues. Germline-derived CDR1 and CDR2 are SGHTA and FQGNSA. The V gene end was trimmed by 5 bases and the J gene end by 10 bases; junction bases not matched to a gene: 4. The CDR3 coding sequence is TGTGCCAGCAGCACCCGGACAGGAAAACTGTTTTTT. Translated, it gives CASSTRTGKLFF.

The sample holds a few counts of this clone. The gene calls are TRBV10-3 and TRBJ2-5; the match to TRBD2 covers 11 bases. This CDR3 is 16 amino acids long. J was trimmed by 5 bases and V by 2 bases; bases with no gene match: 7. Germline-derived CDR1 and CDR2 are ENHRY and SYGVKD. CDR3 loop: CAISEASGGSTETQYF. The CDR3 coding sequence is TGTGCCATCAGTGAGGCTAGCGGGGGGTCCACTGAGACCCAGTACTTC.

The chain is built from TRBV29-1 and TRBJ2-1, with 9 bases identical to TRBD1. The CDR3 spans 15 residues. Germline CDR1 SQVTM, CDR2 ANQGSEA. The V and J ends lost 7 bases and 9 bases, in that order; junction bases with no gene match: 16. The CDR3 nucleotides read TGCAGCGCACGTTATGAAGGGACAGGGTCGGGTGAGCAGTTCTTC. Its translation is CSARYEGTGSGEQFF.

The V gene is TRBV7-2, the J gene TRBJ1-6, with D maybe TRBD1 (5 bases). CDR1 is SGHTA, CDR2 FQGNSA, per germline. This CDR3 spans 12 amino acids. With 5 bases removed from V and 9 bases from J, the gap between germline ends came to 8 bases. The CDR3 sequence: CASSLQGSPLHF. DNA of the CDR3: TGTGCCAGCAGCCTCCAGGGTTCACCCCTCCACTTT.

This clone came up a few times. CDR3 residues: CASSPRVDYGYTF. The DNA of the CDR3 is TGTGCCAGCAGTCCCAGGGTGGACTATGGCTACACCTTC. The V call is TRBV2, the J call TRBJ1-2; D perhaps matches TRBD1 (5 bases). CDR3 length: 13 amino acids. Trimming stripped 5 bases from V and 3 bases from J, with 10 bases between. Germline CDR1 and CDR2: SNHLY and FYNNEI.

The table lists this clone with a few counts. This chain links TRBV30 with TRBJ1-1; D unclear. This CDR3 spans 13 amino acids. Germline V gene data show CDR1 as GTSNPN and CDR2 as SVGIG (reference sequence). V gave up 1 base and J gave up 4 bases, with 10 bases separating them. CDR3 bases: TGTGCCTGGAGTGCCCGACGGGGCACTGAAGCTTTCTTT. Amino acids: CAWSARRGTEAFF. The full variable domain, completed using reference TRBV30 and TRBJ1-1, is SQTIHQWPATLVQPVGSPLSLECTVEGTSNPNLYWYRQAAGRGLQLLFYSVGIGQISSEVPQNLSASRPQDRQFILSSKKLLLSDSGFYLCAWSARRGTEAFFGQGTRLTVV.

This clone was detected only a few times. V usage is TRBV30 and J usage is TRBJ2-5, with D uncertain. This CDR3 comprises 11 residues. Trimming removed 2 bases at V and 5 bases at J, with 6 bases between. Germline values: CDR1 GTSNPN, CDR2 SVGIG (reference sequence). The CDR3 region has the DNA TGTGCCTGGAGTTTACGGGAGACCCAGTACTTC. It encodes CAWSLRETQYF.

This chain connects TRBV2 to TRBJ2-3, with 11 bases fitting TRBD2. J lost 8 bases, V lost 7 bases, and 8 bases had no gene match. Germline V lookup: CDR1 SNHLY, CDR2 FYNNEI. CDR3 length: 14 amino acids. CDR3 sequence (DNA): TGTGCCAGCACCGACTCGACTAGCGGGACTACGCAGTATTTT. Translating it yields CASTDSTSGTTQYF.

This clone showed up just a few times. The rearrangement links TRBV11-2 to TRBJ2-2; 7 bases map to TRBD1. V lost 7 bases and J lost 5; bases outside the gene matches: 7. CDR3 size: 14 residues. Germline CDR1 reads SGHAT; CDR2 reads FQNNGV. DNA for the CDR3: TGTGCCAGCACTAAGGGGGCGCGAACCGGGGAGCTGTTTTTT. Its translation is CASTKGARTGELFF.

The chain recombines TRBV19 with TRBJ1-2, with 9 bases aligning to TRBD1. The CDR3 spans 14 residues. Germline CDR1 and CDR2: LNHDA and SQIVND (reference sequence). The junction had 10 bases not matched to a gene; V was cut back by 10 bases and J by 4 bases. The CDR3 here is CATRDRDGSYGYTF. The CDR3 coding sequence is TGTGCCACCAGGGACAGGGATGGGAGCTATGGCTACACCTTC.

This clone has only a few counts. V usage is TRBV7-2 and J usage is TRBJ2-5; TRBD1 aligns across 9 bases. V lost 5 bases and J lost 5; bases outside the gene matches: 6. Germline CDR1 reads SGHTA; CDR2 reads FQGNSA. The CDR3 loop spans 14 amino acids. The CDR3 here is CASSPVGQGETQYF. CDR3 sequence (DNA): TGTGCCAGCAGCCCAGTTGGACAGGGGGAGACCCAGTACTTC.

The chain combines TRBV28 with TRBJ2-4, with a possible D match to TRBD1 (6 bases). Germline V gene data show CDR1 as MDHEN and CDR2 as SYDVKM. V gave up 5 bases and J gave up 6 bases, with 17 bases separating them. This CDR3 comprises 15 residues. The CDR3 DNA follows: TGTGCCAGCAGTCATATACAGGGTGGGGGAAACATTCAGTACTTC. This codes for CASSHIQGGGNIQYF.

The V and J genes are TRBV2 and TRBJ2-5; TRBD2 matches at 12 bases. The CDR3 extends over 18 amino acids. Per germline, CDR1 SNHLY and CDR2 FYNNEI. After removal of 5 bases from V and 9 bases from J, the junction contained 19 bases not matched to a gene. This CDR3 is CASSMRYGTSGPRGAQYF. The CDR3, as DNA: TGTGCCAGCAGTATGCGCTACGGGACTAGCGGGCCCAGGGGGGCCCAGTACTTC.

This clone was detected a few times. The same CDR3 arises from other DNA sequences in this sample as well. V usage is TRBV5-1 and J usage is TRBJ1-1; tentatively, D is TRBD1 (5 bases). The CDR3 is made up of 14 amino acids. The germline V and J ends were trimmed by 0 bases and 0 bases, with 6 bases remaining between them. From germline, CDR1 is SGHRS and CDR2 YFSETQ. The CDR3 reads CASSLGGMNTEAFF. For the CDR3, the DNA is TGCGCCAGCAGCTTGGGGGGCATGAACACTGAAGCTTTCTTT.

The CDR3 loop is CASTVGQIFSGANVLTF. Here the CDR3 DNA reads TGTGCCAGCACCGTGGGACAGATTTTCTCTGGGGCCAACGTCCTGACTTTC. The chain uses TRBV9 and TRBJ2-6; 7 bases map to TRBD1. There are 17 residues in the CDR3. V lost 6 bases and J lost 0; bases outside the gene matches: 9. Looked up from germline, CDR1 is SGDLS and CDR2 is YYNGEE.

In this sample, this clone turned up a few times. This chain links TRBV5-1 with TRBJ2-7; 8 bases are a match to TRBD2. J was trimmed by 6 bases and V by 0 bases; bases with no gene match: 14. The germline gives CDR1 SGHRS, CDR2 YFSETQ. This CDR3 spans 17 amino acids. The CDR3 DNA is TGCGCCAGCAGCTTGGTTTCCGTTGCGGGAGGCTTCTCCGAGCAGTACTTC. Translating it yields CASSLVSVAGGFSEQYF.

The sample holds a few counts of this clone. This chain joins TRBV13 and TRBJ2-1; 7 positions agree with TRBD2. The CDR3 is 15 residues long. V shed 4 bases and J 6 bases; nucleotides not matched to a gene: 9. Germline assignment: CDR1 PRHDT and CDR2 FYEKMQ (reference sequence). The CDR3 sequence: CASSSSFRGGNEQFF. In DNA, the CDR3 is TGTGCCAGCAGCTCCTCGTTCCGCGGGGGCAATGAGCAGTTCTTC.

In this sample, this clone turned up a few times. The chain is built from TRBV10-3 and TRBJ2-3; 8 bases match TRBD1. The germline V gene encodes CDR1 ENHRY and CDR2 SYGVKD. The CDR3 extends over 15 amino acids. Trimming at V came to 6 bases and at J to 2 bases, leaving 7 bases not matched to a gene. The CDR3 region is CAIRLQGAVTDTQYF. CDR3 DNA sequence: TGTGCCATCAGGCTCCAGGGGGCGGTCACAGATACGCAGTATTTT.

There are a few counts of this clone. V is TRBV30 and J is TRBJ1-1; 12 nucleotides line up with TRBD1. This CDR3 is 16 amino acids long. Trimming removed 2 bases from V and 5 bases from J; junction bases left unmatched: 9. The germline CDR1 and CDR2 sequences are GTSNPN and SVGIG (reference sequence). CDR3 loop: CAWSSGTGGFWTEAFF. CDR3 coding DNA: TGTGCCTGGAGTTCCGGGACAGGGGGCTTTTGGACTGAAGCTTTCTTT.

This rearrangement joins TRBV5-4 to TRBJ2-7, with TRBD2 as a possible D gene (5 bases). This CDR3 comprises 13 residues. Germline V gene data show CDR1 as SGHNT and CDR2 as YYREEE (reference sequence). Deletions cut 0 bases from V and 5 bases from J, with 9 bases between. The CDR3 protein is CASSLEGVDEQYF. The DNA for the CDR3 is TGTGCCAGCAGCTTGGAGGGAGTGGACGAGCAGTACTTC.